The 6 T cell receptor beta chains below were found in one sample sequenced in a study of blood T cell repertoires in COVID-19. Here immunoSEQ multiplex PCR was the method, and the copy in TCRdb shows in-frame clones only, minus some. Of 250,000 or so clones in the sample, around 88% were seen once. The sequencing input was PBMCs or T cells enriched from blood (not recorded which). Source of these receptors: a man in his forties who had recovered from COVID-19.

The J gene is TRBJ2-5, the V gene TRBV18; 8 bases agree with TRBD1. Germline V gene data show CDR1 as KGHSH and CDR2 as LQKENI. V dropped 3 bases and J dropped 2; count of bases not matched to a gene: 8. This CDR3 contains 16 residues. CDR3 amino acids: CASSPAGGARQETQYF. The CDR3 DNA reads TGTGCCAGCTCACCGGCAGGGGGCGCGAGGCAAGAGACCCAGTACTTC.

This chain connects TRBV7-6 to TRBJ2-5, with a possible D match to TRBD1 (6 bases). The CDR3 has 15 residues. Trimming pared 3 bases from V and 1 base from J, leaving 12 bases between. CDR1 SGHVS and CDR2 FNYEAQ come from the germline V gene. CDR3 bases: TGTGCCAGCAGCTTGGCCAGGGGTTTCCAAGAGACCCAGTACTTC. Its protein is CASSLARGFQETQYF.

The V call is TRBV28, the J call TRBJ1-6, with no clear D. The CDR3 consists of 12 residues. Germline CDR1 is MDHEN and CDR2 is SYDVKM. V was pared by 6 bases and J by 10 bases, with 10 bases between. CDR3 amino acids: CASRRERSPLHF. Here the CDR3 DNA reads TGTGCCAGCAGACGTGAACGGTCACCCCTCCACTTT.

The chain uses TRBV19 and TRBJ1-3; 12 nucleotides line up with TRBD1. The length of the CDR3 is 14 residues. The ends lost 10 bases at V and 2 bases at J; junction bases unmatched: 3. The germline gives CDR1 LNHDA, CDR2 SQIVND (reference sequence). The CDR3 loop is CATRDRGPGNTIYF. The CDR3 coding sequence is TGTGCCACCAGGGACAGGGGGCCTGGAAACACCATATATTTT.

This chain uses TRBV9 with TRBJ2-5; 16 positions match TRBD2. CDR3 length: 19 amino acids. After removal of 5 bases from V and 7 bases from J, the junction contained 17 bases not matched to a gene. The germline V gene encodes CDR1 SGDLS and CDR2 YYNGEE. The CDR3 protein is CASRGLYTGTSGGAGTQYF. Written as DNA, the CDR3 is TGTGCCAGCAGGGGCTTGTATACCGGGACTAGCGGGGGGGCCGGGACCCAGTACTTC.

The genes are TRBV4-2 and TRBJ2-2; 7 nucleotides line up with TRBD2. The germline V gene encodes CDR1 LGHNA and CDR2 YNFKEQ. The CDR3 loop spans 16 amino acids. V shed 1 base and J 5 bases; nucleotides not matched to a gene: 7. The CDR3 bases are TGTGCCAGCAGCCAAGTGGGGGAGGGGTGGACCGGGGAGCTGTTTTTT. It translates to CASSQVGEGWTGELFF.